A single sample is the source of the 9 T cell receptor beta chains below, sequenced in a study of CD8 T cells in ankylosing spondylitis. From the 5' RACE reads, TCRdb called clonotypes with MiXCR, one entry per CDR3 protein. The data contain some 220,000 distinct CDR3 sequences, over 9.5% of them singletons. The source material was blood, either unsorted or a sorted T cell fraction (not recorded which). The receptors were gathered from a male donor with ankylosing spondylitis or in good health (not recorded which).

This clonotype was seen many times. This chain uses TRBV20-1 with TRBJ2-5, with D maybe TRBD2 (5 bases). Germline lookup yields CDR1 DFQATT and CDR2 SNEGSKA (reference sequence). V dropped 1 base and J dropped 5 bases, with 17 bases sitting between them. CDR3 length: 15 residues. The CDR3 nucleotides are TGCAGTGCTAGAGGGGGTGCGGGCGGTGTGGAGACCCAGTACTTC. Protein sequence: CSARGGAGGVETQYF.

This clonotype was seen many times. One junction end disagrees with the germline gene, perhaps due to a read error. This CDR3 reads CASSVAIQGTQYF. The CDR3 nucleotides are TGTGCCAGCAGCGTAGCGATACAAGGGACCCAGTACTTC. The chain joins TRBV9 to TRBJ2-5; D remains unclear. The length of the CDR3 is 13 residues. Germline values: CDR1 SGDLS, CDR2 YYNGEE.

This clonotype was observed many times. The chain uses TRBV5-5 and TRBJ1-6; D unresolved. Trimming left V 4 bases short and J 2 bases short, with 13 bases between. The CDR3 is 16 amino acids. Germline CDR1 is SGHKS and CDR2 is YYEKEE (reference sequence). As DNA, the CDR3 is TGTGCCAGCAGCCCCGAAACACCGACCTATAATTCACCCCTCCACTTT. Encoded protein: CASSPETPTYNSPLHF.

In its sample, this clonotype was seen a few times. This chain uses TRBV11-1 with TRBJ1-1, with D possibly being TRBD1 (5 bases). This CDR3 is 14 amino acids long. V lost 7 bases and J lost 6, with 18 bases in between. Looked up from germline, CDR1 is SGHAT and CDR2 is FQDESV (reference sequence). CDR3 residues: CASTLSGEFAEAFF. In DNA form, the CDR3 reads TGTGCCAGCACCCTCTCGGGGGAATTCGCTGAAGCTTTCTTT.

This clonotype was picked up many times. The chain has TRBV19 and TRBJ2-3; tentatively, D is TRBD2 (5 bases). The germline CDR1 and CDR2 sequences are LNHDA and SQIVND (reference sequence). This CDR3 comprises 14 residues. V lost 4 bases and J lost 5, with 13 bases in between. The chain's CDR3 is CASSRGREGDTQYF. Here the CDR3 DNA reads TGTGCCAGTAGTAGAGGCCGCGAGGGAGATACGCAGTATTTT.

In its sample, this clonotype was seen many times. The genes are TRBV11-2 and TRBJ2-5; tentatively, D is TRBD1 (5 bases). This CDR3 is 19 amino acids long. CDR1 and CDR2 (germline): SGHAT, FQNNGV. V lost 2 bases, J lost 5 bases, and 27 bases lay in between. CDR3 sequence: CASSLSRWDPKGMEETQYF. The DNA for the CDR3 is TGTGCCAGCAGCTTAAGTAGATGGGATCCGAAGGGGATGGAGGAGACCCAGTACTTC.

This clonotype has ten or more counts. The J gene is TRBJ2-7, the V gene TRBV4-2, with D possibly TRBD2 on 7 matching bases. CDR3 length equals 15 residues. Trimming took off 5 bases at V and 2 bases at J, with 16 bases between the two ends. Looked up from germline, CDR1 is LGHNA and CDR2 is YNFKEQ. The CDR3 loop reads CASSTKGGAPYEQYF. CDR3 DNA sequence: TGTGCCAGCAGCACTAAAGGGGGGGCCCCCTACGAGCAGTACTTC.

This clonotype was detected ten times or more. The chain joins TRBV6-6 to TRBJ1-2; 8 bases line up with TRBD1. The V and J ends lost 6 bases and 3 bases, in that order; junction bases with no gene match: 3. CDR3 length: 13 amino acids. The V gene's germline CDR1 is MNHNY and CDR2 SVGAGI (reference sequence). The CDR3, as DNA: TGTGCCAGCAGAGCGACAGGGGACTATGGCTACACCTTC. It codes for CASRATGDYGYTF.

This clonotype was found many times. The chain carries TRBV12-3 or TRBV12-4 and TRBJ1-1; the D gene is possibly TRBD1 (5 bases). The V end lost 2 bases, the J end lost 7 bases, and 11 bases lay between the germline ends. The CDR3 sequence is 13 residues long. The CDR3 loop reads CASSLRDGFEAFF. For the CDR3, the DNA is TGTGCCAGCAGTTTACGGGACGGTTTTGAAGCTTTCTTT.